This record looks at one TCR beta chain sequence and its context. At least ten counts were recorded for this clonotype. The clone's antigen remains unknown. No base-level quality is on record; no much larger clone is a single base apart. For this chain, trimming is 2 bases at the V end and 2 bases at the J end, and the number of junction bases without a gene match is 6. CDR1 and CDR2, per the germline V gene, are SGHTA and FQGNSA. Measured from the cysteine to the phenylalanine, the CDR3 is 16 residues long. The DNA shown is the 48-base CDR3, in frame from base 1. Ophthalmopathy patients had moderately to severely active disease, with a Clinical Activity Score of 3 or more, a NOSPECS grade of 4 or more, and a disease duration of less than 3 months. Exclusion was applied to patients with uncontrolled infections, other autoimmune diseases, pregnancy or lactation. Clinical symptoms, serum thyroxine and TRAb, thyroid ultrasound, and orbital computed tomography formed the basis for the diagnoses. PBMCs were separated from roughly 10 ml of fresh peripheral blood using Ficoll-Paque density gradient centrifugation. Total RNA was extracted using Trizol reagent, and RNA quality was assessed on an Agilent 2100 Bioanalyzer.

This record belongs to a study of T cells in Graves' hyperthyroidism and ophthalmopathy (dated 2019 in TCRdb). In the study overall: Peripheral blood was sampled at the time of initial diagnosis, prior to any treatment. A discovery cohort of about 95 patients, 43 with Graves' ophthalmopathy and approximately 57 with stable Graves' hyperthyroidism, was used to find distinguishing TCR V-J signatures. Once sampling was done, hyperthyroidism patients were given methimazole at a starting dose of 30 mg daily, whereas ophthalmopathy patients were given high-dose intravenous methylprednisolone. Prospective prediction of ophthalmopathy was tested in an independent validation cohort consisting of some 18 hyperthyroidism patients and approximately 16 patients who later progressed to ophthalmopathy. The paper describes TCR Vbeta CDR3 sequencing of 135 peripheral blood samples, made up of 43 ophthalmopathy patients, 70 to 75 hyperthyroidism patients and 17 progressor patients. In several Graves' hyperthyroidism patients, the study also compared T-cell repertoires from thyroid tissue with T-cell repertoires from blood. For training and testing, the 95 to 100 patients in the discovery cohort were randomly divided in a 7:3 ratio.

The TCR beta CDR3 regions were amplified from RNA transcripts. The first round of RT-PCR for the TCR CDR3 was performed with the HTBI primer set and the Qiagen OneStep RT-PCR kit. A second multiplex PCR round built the libraries, followed by size selection and purification. The libraries were sequenced on an Illumina HiSeq2000 using paired-end 100 bp reads. For the original study's pipeline: Raw data were processed with SOAPnuke, discarding reads with adapters, uncalled bases, mean Phred below 15, or no exact constant-primer or identifier match. High-quality paired reads were merged using COPE v1.2.5, and each unique nucleotide sequence was defined as a clonotype. MiTCR v1.1 was used to align clonotypes to the IMGT TRBV, TRBD and TRBJ reference segments. The analysis was restricted to V-J combinations with a frequency above 0.0001, which together covered approximately 99% of the repertoires. The TCS score was defined as F50 (clonal expansion) divided by E x V (chaos), with BLOSUM62-based TCRdist calculated between CDR3 peptides within each V-J. Welch's t-statistics and random forest reduced 450 to 600 V-J features to 10 to 15, which were used in a naive Bayes classifier (R e1071). TCRdb reanalyzed the raw reads on its own, using fastp at Q25 for trimming and MiXCR for clone calling, and kept in-frame beta chains. Merged by CDR3 protein, the rows form single entries marked with the most common genes and DNA. The V and J calls come from TCRdb's annotation, not from the publication. The sample profile shows about 640,000 distinct CDR3 sequences; more than 20% of them were found once. More than 30% of the sample goes to the ten largest clones.

General study outcomes and caveats: No statistical method was used to fix the sample size in advance, and group allocation was not hidden from the investigators. Most expanded thyroid clonotypes (frequency above 0.001) were also detected in blood, suggesting blood repertoires may reflect thyroid immune responses. During validation, the model predicted progression to ophthalmopathy a median of roughly six months ahead of onset, with almost 71% sensitivity and around 72% specificity. A 13 V-J signature model separated ophthalmopathy from stable hyperthyroidism, with around 88% sensitivity and roughly 81% specificity in cross-validation and 80%/75% in testing.

This clonotype was sampled from a man aged 30-40 years with Graves' ophthalmopathy. Sequenced: blood. This sequence uses TRBV7-2 and TRBJ2-7, and 10 junctional nucleotides match TRBD2. The CDR3 loop reads CASSLRGLALPYEQYF. The DNA is as follows: TGTGCCAGCAGCTTAAGGGGACTAGCGCTTCCCTACGAGCAGTACTTC.